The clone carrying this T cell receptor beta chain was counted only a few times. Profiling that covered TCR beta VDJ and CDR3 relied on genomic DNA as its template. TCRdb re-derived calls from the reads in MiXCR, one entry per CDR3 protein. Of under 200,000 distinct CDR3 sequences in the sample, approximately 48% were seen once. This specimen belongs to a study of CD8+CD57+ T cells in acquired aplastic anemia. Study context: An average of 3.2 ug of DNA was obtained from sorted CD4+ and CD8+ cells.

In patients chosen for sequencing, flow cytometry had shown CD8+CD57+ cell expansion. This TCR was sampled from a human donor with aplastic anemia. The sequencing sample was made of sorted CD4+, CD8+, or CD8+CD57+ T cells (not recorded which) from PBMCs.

The CDR3 DNA reads as TGTGCCAGTTCTAACCCGGGGAGCCCGCGCTATGGCTACACCTTC. Translating it yields CASSNPGSPRYGYTF. V gene TRBV25-1 combines with J gene TRBJ1-2; no firm D call. Germline V gene sequence: CDR1 MGHDK, CDR2 SYGVNS. V gave up 9 bases and J gave up 4 bases, with 21 bases separating them. This CDR3 has 15 residues.